Below, 11 T cell receptor beta chains from the same sample are listed, as sequenced in a study of T cells in Graves' hyperthyroidism and ophthalmopathy. It was RNA transcripts that yielded the amplified TCR beta CDR3 regions. Researchers ran a first-round RT-PCR on the TCR CDR3 using the HTBI primer set. A single record per CDR3 protein comes from TCRdb applying MiXCR to the multiplex PCR reads. Among some 250,000 distinct CDR3 sequences listed, just over 14% were seen once. Sequenced: blood. These receptors were collected from a middle-aged woman with Graves' hyperthyroidism that later progressed to Graves' ophthalmopathy.

This clonotype turned up a few times. CDR3 sequence (DNA): TGCAGTGCTAGAAGGACAGGGAGCACAGATACGCAGTATTTT. It is translated as CSARRTGSTDTQYF. The J gene is TRBJ2-3, the V gene TRBV20-1, with 8 bases lining up with TRBD1. There are 14 residues in the CDR3. Germline CDR1 is DFQATT and CDR2 is SNEGSKA (reference sequence). The junction had 1 base not matched to a gene; V was cut back by 2 bases and J by 0 bases.

In this sample, this clonotype turned up many times. The V and J genes are TRBV2 and TRBJ2-2; 12 positions match TRBD2. J lost 5 bases, V lost 6 bases, and 4 bases had no gene match. Germline V gives CDR1 SNHLY, CDR2 FYNNEI. This CDR3 region has 15 residues. The CDR3 nucleotides are TGTGCCAGCAGGATAGGACTAGCGGGGACCGGGGAGCTGTTTTTT. Translating it yields CASRIGLAGTGELFF. Looking up the rest from reference TRBV2 and TRBJ2-2 gives the full variable domain: EPEVTQTPSHQVTQMGQEVILRCVPISNHLYFYWYRQILGQKVEFLVSFYNNEISEKSEIFDDQFSVERPDGSNFTLKIRSTKLEDSAMYFCASRIGLAGTGELFFGEGSRLTVL.

This clonotype occurred many times. V gene TRBV7-9 combines with J gene TRBJ2-1; perhaps D is TRBD1 or TRBD2 (5 bases each). Trimming took off 5 bases at V and 5 bases at J, with 16 bases between the two ends. Germline V gene sequence: CDR1 SEHNR, CDR2 FQNEAQ (reference sequence). The CDR3 spans 15 residues. CDR3 in DNA: TGTGCCAGCAGCCCCACGAACCGGGGCGACAATGAGCAGTTCTTC. This gives the protein CASSPTNRGDNEQFF.

This clonotype was observed at least ten times. The rearrangement links TRBV10-3 to TRBJ2-7, with unresolved D. The CDR3 consists of 14 residues. V lost 4 bases to trimming and J lost 2 bases, with 12 bases between them. Looked up from germline, CDR1 is ENHRY and CDR2 is SYGVKD. CDR3 nucleotide sequence: TGTGCCATCAGTGTAACACCCCTCCCCTACGAGCAGTACTTC. Amino acid sequence: CAISVTPLPYEQYF.

This clonotype was observed many times. The V and J genes are TRBV7-9 and TRBJ2-5; no clear D gene. The CDR3 loop spans 15 amino acids. Germline lookup yields CDR1 SEHNR and CDR2 FQNEAQ (reference sequence). V was cut by 4 bases and J by 6 bases, with 18 bases left in between. The chain's CDR3 is CASSSLVLSGKTQYF. As DNA, the CDR3 is TGTGCCAGCAGCTCCCTAGTGCTTTCTGGAAAGACCCAGTACTTC. The full variable domain, completed using reference TRBV7-9 and TRBJ2-5, is DTGVSQNPRHKITKRGQNVTFRCDPISEHNRLYWYRQTLGQGPEFLTYFQNEAQLEKSRLLSDRFSAERPKGSFSTLEIQRTEQGDSAMYLCASSSLVLSGKTQYFGPGTRLLVL.

In this sample, this clonotype turned up many times. This chain joins TRBV4-1 and TRBJ1-5; D uncertain. Trimming removed 4 bases at V and 7 bases at J, with 17 bases between. CDR1 is MGHRA, CDR2 YSYEKL, per germline. This CDR3 comprises 15 residues. CDR3 region: CASSRDSRDGQPQHF. For the CDR3, the DNA is TGCGCCAGCAGCCGAGACTCACGGGATGGGCAGCCCCAGCATTTT.

This clonotype was seen at least ten times. The chain carries TRBV7-8 and TRBJ2-2, with D maybe TRBD2 (7 bases). The germline CDR1 and CDR2 sequences are SGHVS and FQNEAQ. V was clipped by 4 bases and J by 4 bases, with 16 bases between them. There are 16 residues in the CDR3. CDR3 protein: CASSSRGEGGTGELFF. In nucleotides, the CDR3 is TGTGCCAGCAGCTCGAGGGGGGAGGGAGGCACCGGGGAGCTGTTTTTT.

This clonotype appeared many times. The chain is built from TRBV4-2 and TRBJ2-1, with a possible D match to TRBD1 (6 bases). Trimming removed 0 bases at V and 0 bases at J, with 6 bases between. The CDR3 totals 15 residues. Germline V gene sequence: CDR1 LGHNA, CDR2 YNFKEQ. CDR3 loop: CASSQEQGSYNEQFF. CDR3 coding DNA: TGTGCCAGCAGCCAAGAACAGGGCTCCTACAATGAGCAGTTCTTC.

On this clonotype itself: With a much larger clone just one base away, this may be a read error. The gene calls are TRBV12-3 or TRBV12-4 and TRBJ2-2; D might be TRBD2 (5 bases). This CDR3 region has 15 residues. In DNA form, the CDR3 reads TGTGCCAGCATGGCCTTTCCCTTGGTCACCGGGGAGCCGTTTTTT. This encodes CASMAFPLVTGEPFF.

This clonotype showed up many times. The chain combines TRBV3-1 with TRBJ2-1, with 9 bases identical to TRBD2. CDR3 length equals 16 residues. CDR1 is LGHDT and CDR2 is YNNKEL in the germline V gene (reference sequence). J gave up 0 bases and V 4 bases, and 4 bases lay outside the gene matches. DNA for the CDR3: TGTGCCAGCAGCCCCAGACTAGCGGACTCCTACAATGAGCAGTTCTTC. It specifies CASSPRLADSYNEQFF.

This clonotype was recorded a few times. CDR3 protein: CASSFRGVYYEQYF. The CDR3 region has the DNA TGTGCCAGCAGTTTCCGCGGGGTTTACTACGAGCAGTACTTC. The genes are TRBV27 and TRBJ2-7, with D tentatively TRBD2 (6 bases). V was clipped by 3 bases and J by 3 bases, with 12 bases between them. The CDR3 is 14 residues long. Germline values: CDR1 MNHEY, CDR2 SMNVEV (reference sequence).